What follows describes a single T cell receptor (beta chain). Its antigen is still unknown. From germline, CDR1 is LNHNV and CDR2 YYDKDF (reference sequence). This CDR3 region has 14 residues. This entry is derived from a study of blood T cells in healthy people across ages. A second PCR of roughly 7 to 11 cycles used a sample-barcoded 5' primer and a J-beta primer mix. One entry per CDR3 protein results from TCRdb running MiXCR on the 5' RACE reads. Among 1.5 million to 2 million distinct CDR3 sequences listed, around 50% were seen once. Findings and caveats of the study: The study found TCR beta diversity correlated strongly with naive T cell percentage.

This TCR was recovered from a woman in her thirties or forties in good health. The V call is TRBV15, the J call TRBJ2-5; tentatively, D is TRBD2 (6 bases). The J call is uncertain, as TRBJ2-7 better fits the DNA end. Input material: blood. The CDR3, as DNA: TGTGCCACCAGCAGGGGGCGGGGTTTCGACGAGCAGTACTTC. Protein product: CATSRGRGFDEQYF.